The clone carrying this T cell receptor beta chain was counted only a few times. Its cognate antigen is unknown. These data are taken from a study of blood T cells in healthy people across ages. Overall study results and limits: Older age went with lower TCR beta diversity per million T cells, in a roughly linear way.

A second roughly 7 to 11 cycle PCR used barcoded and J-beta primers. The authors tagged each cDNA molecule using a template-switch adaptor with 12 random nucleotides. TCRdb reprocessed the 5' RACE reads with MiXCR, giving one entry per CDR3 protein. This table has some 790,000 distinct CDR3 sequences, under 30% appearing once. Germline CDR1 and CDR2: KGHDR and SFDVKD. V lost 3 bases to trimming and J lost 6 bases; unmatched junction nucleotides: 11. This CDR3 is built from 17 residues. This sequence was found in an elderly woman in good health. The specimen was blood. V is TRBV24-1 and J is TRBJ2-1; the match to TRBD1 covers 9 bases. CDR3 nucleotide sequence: TGTGCCACCAGTGATCCCCCCGGGACAGGGAACCGCAATGAGCAGTTCTTC. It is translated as CATSDPPGTGNRNEQFF.